The source of this T cell receptor beta chain is a study of blood T cell repertoires in COVID-19 (dated by TCRdb to 2018 to 2020). Regarding the study in general: Collaborator samples came from the United States, Italy and Spain and covered acute and convalescent phases of COVID-19. The material from the prospective study consisted of cDNA or gDNA derived from T cells, B-cell-depleted T cells, or PBMCs. Where HLA class I and class II types were available, the types were taken from metadata supplied by the sample provider, not from assay-based typing. Samples were obtained from the ongoing ImmuneRACE study (first 160 participants) and from over 1,000 subjects provided by 6 global collaborators. Nearly every sample came with metadata listing a de-identified subject ID, COVID-19 status, age in years and sex. A freely available public database, intended as a resource for researchers studying the immune response to SARS-CoV-2, is where the repertoires were released. The dataset comprised deeply sampled blood TCRbeta repertoires from subjects exposed to, actively infected with, or recovered from COVID-19.

TCRbeta CDR3 regions were amplified from genomic DNA using the immunoSEQ Assay, a bias-controlled multiplex PCR. Per the original workflow: Nucleated cell counts per sample were estimated from amplification of reference gene primers within the assay. To quantify the absolute abundance of each unique TCRbeta CDR3 rearrangement, sequence reads were collapsed and filtered. Productive Simpson clonality was computed per sample as the square root of Simpson's diversity index over productive rearrangements. TCRdb took over this immuneACCESS table, retaining in-frame rearrangements with V and J assigned. Such tables are incomplete; in checked studies, under half of the missing clones stem from an unresolved V gene, and the remainder is unexplained. The V and J calls and the clone size are those of that table, but D and trimming were determined from the DNA. In all, the sample holds over 40,000 clones, and roughly 90% of those were seen once. The ten largest clones take up more than 9.5% of the sample.

Each collaborating institution followed its own protocols to collect whole blood in K2EDTA tubes. For TCRbeta analysis, collaborators shipped samples as frozen whole blood, isolated PBMCs, or DNA extracted from either of those sample types. The CDR3 covers 14 residues, taking in both the cysteine and the phenylalanine. Only the CDR3 DNA is retained, 42 bases long and in frame from the first base. The germline V gene provides CDR1 KGHSH and CDR2 LQKENI. Trimmed from V: 10 bases; trimmed from J: 7 bases; junction bases lacking a gene match: 15. The full study reports these points: Clinical and demographic metadata were provided uncurated, with the amount varying by source and participant.

To note about this clone: The antigen this receptor binds is unknown. The input lacks base qualities; no much larger clone sits a single base away.

This chain joins TRBV18 to TRBJ2-7, with 8 junctional bases fitting TRBD1. Material for sequencing was peripheral blood. The clonotype originates from an elderly woman with acute or convalescent COVID-19. The CDR3 protein sequence reads: CATRLDRESSEQYF. DNA sequence: TGTGCCACCCGCTTGGACAGGGAAAGTTCTGAGCAGTACTTC.